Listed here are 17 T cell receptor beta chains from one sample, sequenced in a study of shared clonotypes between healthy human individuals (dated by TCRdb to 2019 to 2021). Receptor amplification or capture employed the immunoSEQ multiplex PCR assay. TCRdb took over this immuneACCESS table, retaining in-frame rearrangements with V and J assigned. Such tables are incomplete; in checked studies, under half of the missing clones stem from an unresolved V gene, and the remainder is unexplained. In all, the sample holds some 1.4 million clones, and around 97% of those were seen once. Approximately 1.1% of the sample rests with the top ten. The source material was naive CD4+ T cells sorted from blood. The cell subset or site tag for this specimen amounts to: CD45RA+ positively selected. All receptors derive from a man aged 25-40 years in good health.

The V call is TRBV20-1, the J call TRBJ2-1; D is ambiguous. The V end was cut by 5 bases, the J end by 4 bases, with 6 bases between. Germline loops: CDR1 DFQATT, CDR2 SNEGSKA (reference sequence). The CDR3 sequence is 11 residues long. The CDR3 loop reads CSAANYNEQFF. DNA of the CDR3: TGCAGTGCTGCGAATTACAATGAGCAGTTCTTC.

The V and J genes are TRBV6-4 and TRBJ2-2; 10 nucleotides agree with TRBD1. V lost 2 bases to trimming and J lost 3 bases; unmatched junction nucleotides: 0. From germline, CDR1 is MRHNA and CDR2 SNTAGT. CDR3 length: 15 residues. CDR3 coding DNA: TGTGCCAGCAGTGACGGACAGGGGGACACCGGGGAGCTGTTTTTT. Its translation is CASSDGQGDTGELFF.

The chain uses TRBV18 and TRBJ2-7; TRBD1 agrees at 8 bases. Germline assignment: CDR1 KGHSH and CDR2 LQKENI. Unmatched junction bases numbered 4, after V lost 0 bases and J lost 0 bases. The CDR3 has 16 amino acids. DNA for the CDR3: TGTGCCAGCTCACCACCGGGACAGGCCAGCTCCTACGAGCAGTACTTC. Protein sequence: CASSPPGQASSYEQYF. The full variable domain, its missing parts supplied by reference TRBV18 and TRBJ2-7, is NAGVMQNPRHLVRRRGQEARLRCSPMKGHSHVYWYRQLPEEGLKFMVYLQKENIIDESGMPKERFSAEFPKEGPSILRIQQVVRGDSAAYFCASSPPGQASSYEQYFGPGTRLTVT.

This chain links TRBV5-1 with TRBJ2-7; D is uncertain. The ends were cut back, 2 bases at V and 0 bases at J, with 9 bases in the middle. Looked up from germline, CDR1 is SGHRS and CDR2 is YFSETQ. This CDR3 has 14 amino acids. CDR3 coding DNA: TGCGCCAGCAGCTTTTCAGGTGACTCCTACGAGCAGTACTTC. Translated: CASSFSGDSYEQYF.

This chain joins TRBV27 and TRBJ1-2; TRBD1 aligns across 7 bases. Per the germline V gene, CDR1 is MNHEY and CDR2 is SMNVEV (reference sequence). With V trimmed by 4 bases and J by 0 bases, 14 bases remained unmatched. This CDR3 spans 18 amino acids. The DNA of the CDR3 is TGTGCCAGCAGTTCGGTAGCTCGCCGTGGACAGGCTAACTATGGCTACACCTTC. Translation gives CASSSVARRGQANYGYTF.

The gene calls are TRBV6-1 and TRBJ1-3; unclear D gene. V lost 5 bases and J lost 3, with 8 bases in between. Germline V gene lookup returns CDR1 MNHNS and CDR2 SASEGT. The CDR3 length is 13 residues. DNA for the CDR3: TGTGCCAGCAGTACAACAGTTGGAAACACCATATATTTT. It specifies CASSTTVGNTIYF.

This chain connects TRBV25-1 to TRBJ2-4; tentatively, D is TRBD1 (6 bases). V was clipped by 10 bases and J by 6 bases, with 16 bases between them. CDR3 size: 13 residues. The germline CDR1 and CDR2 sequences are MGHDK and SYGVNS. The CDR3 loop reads CATCRQDTNIQYF. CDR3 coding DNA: TGTGCCACCTGTCGACAGGACACAAACATTCAGTACTTC. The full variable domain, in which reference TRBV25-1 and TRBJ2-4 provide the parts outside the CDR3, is EADIYQTPRYLVIGTGKKITLECSQTMGHDKMYWYQQDPGMELHLIHYSYGVNSTEKGDLSSESTVSRIRTEHFPLTLESARPSHTSQYLCATCRQDTNIQYFGAGTRLSVL.

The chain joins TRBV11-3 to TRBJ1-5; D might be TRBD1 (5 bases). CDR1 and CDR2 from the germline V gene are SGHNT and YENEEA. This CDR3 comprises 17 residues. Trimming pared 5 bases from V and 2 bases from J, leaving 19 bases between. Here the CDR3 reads CASSHHGGVGRNQPQHF. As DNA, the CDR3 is TGTGCCAGCAGCCACCACGGGGGGGTCGGGCGCAATCAGCCCCAGCATTTT.

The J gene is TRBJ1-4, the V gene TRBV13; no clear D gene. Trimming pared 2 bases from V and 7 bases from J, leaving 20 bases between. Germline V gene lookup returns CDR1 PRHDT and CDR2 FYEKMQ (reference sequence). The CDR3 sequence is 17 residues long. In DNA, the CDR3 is TGTGCCAGCAGCTTAAGGATTTTGGCAGGCCGGAGTGAAAAACTGTTTTTT. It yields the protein CASSLRILAGRSEKLFF.

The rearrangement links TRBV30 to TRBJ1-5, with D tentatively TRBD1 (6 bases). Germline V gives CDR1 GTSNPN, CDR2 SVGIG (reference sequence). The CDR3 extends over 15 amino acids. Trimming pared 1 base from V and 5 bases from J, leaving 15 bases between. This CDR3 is CAWSAIQGIDQPQHF. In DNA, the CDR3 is TGTGCCTGGAGTGCCATACAGGGTATCGATCAGCCCCAGCATTTT.

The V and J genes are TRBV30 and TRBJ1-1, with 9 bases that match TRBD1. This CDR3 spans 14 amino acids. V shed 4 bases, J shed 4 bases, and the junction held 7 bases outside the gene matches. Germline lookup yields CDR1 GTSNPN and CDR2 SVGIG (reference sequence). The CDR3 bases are TGTGCCTGGACCAGAGACAGGGGGGGCACTGAAGCTTTCTTT. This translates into CAWTRDRGGTEAFF.

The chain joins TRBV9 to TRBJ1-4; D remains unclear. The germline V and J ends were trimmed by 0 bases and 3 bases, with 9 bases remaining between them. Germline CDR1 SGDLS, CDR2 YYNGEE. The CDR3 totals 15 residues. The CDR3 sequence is CASSVEGRSNEKLFF. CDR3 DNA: TGTGCCAGCAGCGTAGAAGGGAGGTCTAATGAAAAACTGTTTTTT.

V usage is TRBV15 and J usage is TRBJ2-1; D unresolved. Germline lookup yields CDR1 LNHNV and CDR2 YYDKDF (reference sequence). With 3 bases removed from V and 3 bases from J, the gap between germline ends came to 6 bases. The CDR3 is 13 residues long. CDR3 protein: CATSSTNYNEQFF. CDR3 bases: TGTGCCACCAGCAGTACGAACTACAATGAGCAGTTCTTC.

CDR3 in amino acids: CASSGSGSGRGELFF. Here the CDR3 DNA reads TGTGCCAGCAGCGGGAGTGGTAGCGGCAGAGGGGAGCTGTTTTTT. The J gene is TRBJ2-2, the V gene TRBV4-2; D is perhaps TRBD2 (6 bases). The CDR3 loop spans 15 amino acids. The germline V gene has CDR1 LGHNA and CDR2 YNFKEQ. Trimming cost V 5 bases and J 8 bases, with 18 bases left between them.

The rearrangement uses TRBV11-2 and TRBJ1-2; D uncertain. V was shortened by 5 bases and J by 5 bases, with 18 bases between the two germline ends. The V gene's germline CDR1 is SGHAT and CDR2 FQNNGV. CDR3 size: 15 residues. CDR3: CASSPGAGSPYGYTF. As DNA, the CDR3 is TGTGCCAGCAGCCCAGGTGCCGGGTCCCCTTATGGCTACACCTTC.

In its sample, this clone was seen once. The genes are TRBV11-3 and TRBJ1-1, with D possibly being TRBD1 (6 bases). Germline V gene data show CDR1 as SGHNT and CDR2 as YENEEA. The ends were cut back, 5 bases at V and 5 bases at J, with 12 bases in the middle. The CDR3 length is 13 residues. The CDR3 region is CASSNNRVTEAFF. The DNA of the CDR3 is TGTGCCAGCAGCAACAACAGGGTAACTGAAGCTTTCTTT.

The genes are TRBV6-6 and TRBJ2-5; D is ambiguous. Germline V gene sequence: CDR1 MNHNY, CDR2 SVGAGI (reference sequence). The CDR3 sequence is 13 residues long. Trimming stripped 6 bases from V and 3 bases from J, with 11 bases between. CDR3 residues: CASRFLLKETQYF. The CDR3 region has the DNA TGTGCCAGCAGGTTTCTGCTTAAAGAGACCCAGTACTTC.